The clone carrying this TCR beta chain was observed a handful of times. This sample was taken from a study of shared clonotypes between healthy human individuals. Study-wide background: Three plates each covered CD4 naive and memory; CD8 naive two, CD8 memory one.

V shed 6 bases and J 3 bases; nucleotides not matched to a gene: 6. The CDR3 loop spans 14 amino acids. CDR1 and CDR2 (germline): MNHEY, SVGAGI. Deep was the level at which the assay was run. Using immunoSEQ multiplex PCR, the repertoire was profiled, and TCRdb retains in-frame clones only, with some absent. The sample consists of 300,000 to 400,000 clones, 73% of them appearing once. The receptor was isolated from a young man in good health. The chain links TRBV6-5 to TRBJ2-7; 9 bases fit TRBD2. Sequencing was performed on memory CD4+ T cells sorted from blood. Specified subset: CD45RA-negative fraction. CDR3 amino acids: CASSDHSGSYEQYF. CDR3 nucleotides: TGTGCCAGCAGCGACCATAGCGGGAGCTACGAGCAGTACTTC.